These 12 T cell receptor beta chains came from one sample sequenced in a study of OX40 agonist ivuxolimab in advanced cancers. The table came from immunoSEQ multiplex PCR; TCRdb's copy has only in-frame clones and leaves some out. The sample shows some 65,000 clones, roughly 87% of them seen only once. The source material was CD4+ or CD8+ T cells sorted from blood, sampled in a trial of the OX40 agonist ivuxolimab. Receptors originate from an adult with an advanced solid tumor such as melanoma, head and neck, liver or kidney cancer.

The chain uses TRBV27 and TRBJ2-7; D might be TRBD2 (6 bases). In germline, CDR1 is MNHEY, CDR2 SMNVEV (reference sequence). V was cut by 3 bases and J by 3 bases, with 12 bases left in between. This CDR3 has 14 residues. Here the CDR3 reads CASSFPGAYYEQYF. The CDR3 nucleotides read TGTGCCAGCAGTTTTCCGGGAGCATACTACGAGCAGTACTTC.

V usage is TRBV2 and J usage is TRBJ1-1; perhaps TRBD1 as D (5 bases). The V gene's germline CDR1 is SNHLY and CDR2 FYNNEI. The CDR3 is 15 residues long. V was trimmed by 4 bases and J by 2 bases, leaving 14 bases between them. The chain's CDR3 is CASSVQGLGNTEAFF. DNA for the CDR3: TGTGCCAGCAGTGTCCAGGGTCTTGGTAACACTGAAGCTTTCTTT.

The chain uses TRBV5-1 and TRBJ2-1; 9 positions match TRBD1. The V gene end was trimmed by 1 base and the J gene end by 7 bases; junction bases not matched to a gene: 9. This CDR3 contains 16 residues. Germline values: CDR1 SGHRS, CDR2 YFSETQ. CDR3 bases: TGCGCCAGCAGCTTGTCTGTGGGACAGGGTCGGAATGAGCAGTTCTTC. Amino acid sequence: CASSLSVGQGRNEQFF. The full variable domain, completed using reference TRBV5-1 and TRBJ2-1, is KAGVTQTPRYLIKTRGQQVTLSCSPISGHRSVSWYQQTPGQGLQFLFEYFSETQRNKGNFPGRFSGRQFSNSRSEMNVSTLELGDSALYLCASSLSVGQGRNEQFFGPGTRLTVL.

V gene TRBV9 combines with J gene TRBJ1-4; D gene unclear. V shed 4 bases and J shed 9 bases, with 25 bases lying between them. CDR1 is SGDLS, CDR2 YYNGEE, per germline. The CDR3 covers 17 residues. Written as DNA, the CDR3 is TGTGCCAGCAGCCCGTCCGTCCGCGTCTTTTATCTGAAAAAACTGTTTTTT. Encoded protein: CASSPSVRVFYLKKLFF.

The chain employs TRBV9 and TRBJ1-2; tentative D call: TRBD1 (6 bases). Trimming took 0 bases from V and 1 from J, leaving 10 bases between them. Germline lookup yields CDR1 SGDLS and CDR2 YYNGEE. The CDR3 spans 15 residues. CDR3: CASSVGGAHNYGYTF. As DNA, the CDR3 is TGTGCCAGCAGCGTAGGGGGGGCGCATAACTATGGCTACACCTTC.

The CDR3 reads CASSKRRRKRATSTDTQYF. The CDR3 DNA reads TGTGCCAGCAGCAAAAGGCGTAGAAAGCGGGCAACTAGCACAGATACGCAGTATTTT. The chain employs TRBV21-1 and TRBJ2-3; the D segment call TRBD2 is taken from the table without a DNA check. TRBV21-1 is a pseudogene locus. The length of the CDR3 is 19 residues.

This chain joins TRBV4-1 and TRBJ1-3; no definite D call. CDR1 MGHRA and CDR2 YSYEKL come from the germline V gene. This CDR3 is 14 amino acids long. V shed 1 base and J shed 0 bases, with 4 bases lying between them. The DNA for the CDR3 is TGCGCCAGCAGCCAAGCCCTCTCTGGAAACACCATATATTTT. It is translated as CASSQALSGNTIYF.

The genes are TRBV19 and TRBJ1-4; unclear D gene. The CDR3 runs 13 residues. Germline lookup yields CDR1 LNHDA and CDR2 SQIVND (reference sequence). Between the trimmed V and J ends, which lost 6 bases and 0 bases, there was a span of 5 bases. CDR3 sequence reads: CASSSATNEKLFF. The CDR3 bases are TGTGCCAGTAGCAGTGCAACTAATGAAAAACTGTTTTTT.

This rearrangement joins TRBV18 to TRBJ2-3, with D unresolved. Looked up from germline, CDR1 is KGHSH and CDR2 is LQKENI. Trimming left V 1 base short and J 0 bases short, with 5 bases between. This CDR3 has 14 amino acids. CDR3 DNA: TGTGCCAGCTCACCACTGGTTAGCACAGATACGCAGTATTTT. Translation: CASSPLVSTDTQYF.

J is TRBJ2-1 and V is TRBV5-1; 14 bases fit TRBD2. V lost 4 bases and J lost 7; bases outside the gene matches: 4. In germline, CDR1 is SGHRS, CDR2 YFSETQ. CDR3 length: 15 amino acids. The CDR3 nucleotides are TGCGCCAGCAGCGGGACTAGCGGGGGAGCGAATGAGCAGTTCTTC. Amino acids: CASSGTSGGANEQFF.

This clone was counted only a few times. The V and J genes are TRBV30 and TRBJ1-6; TRBD1 might be the D (6 bases). V gave up 2 bases and J gave up 5 bases, with 7 bases separating them. Germline V lookup: CDR1 GTSNPN, CDR2 SVGIG (reference sequence). This CDR3 region has 13 residues. CDR3 sequence: CAWSQGNNSPLHF. The CDR3 DNA sequence: TGTGCCTGGAGTCAGGGGAATAATTCACCCCTCCACTTT.

The chain employs TRBV27 and TRBJ1-5; 7 bases agree with TRBD1. The CDR3 has 15 residues. Germline values: CDR1 MNHEY, CDR2 SMNVEV (reference sequence). The V and J ends lost 5 bases and 0 bases, in that order; junction bases with no gene match: 4. CDR3 amino acids: CASSRGPYSNQPQHF. CDR3 nucleotides: TGTGCCAGCAGTAGGGGGCCTTATAGCAATCAGCCCCAGCATTTT.